A single sample gave rise to the 21 T cell receptor beta chains below, sequenced in a study of blood T cell repertoires in COVID-19. Sequenced by immunoSEQ multiplex PCR; TCRdb stores in-frame clones only, minus some. The table includes roughly 200,000 clones, over 75% detected once. What was sequenced was peripheral blood. These receptors were obtained from a man in his 60s with acute or convalescent COVID-19.

The genes are TRBV24-1 and TRBJ1-2; D uncertain. Germline V CDR1 and CDR2: KGHDR, SFDVKD. Trimming took 6 bases from V and 0 from J, leaving 10 bases between them. This CDR3 contains 14 residues. CDR3 bases: TGTGCCACCAGTCTCGGAGGAGCTAACTATGGCTACACCTTC. It translates to CATSLGGANYGYTF.

This clone was counted once. The chain uses TRBV5-1 and TRBJ2-5; D remains unclear. CDR1 SGHRS and CDR2 YFSETQ come from the germline V gene. V gave up 4 bases and J gave up 6 bases, with 13 bases separating them. The CDR3 has 13 residues. The chain's CDR3 is CASSPNREQTQYF. The CDR3 region has the DNA TGCGCCAGCAGCCCGAACCGCGAGCAGACCCAGTACTTC. Looking up the rest from reference TRBV5-1 and TRBJ2-5 gives the full variable domain: KAGVTQTPRYLIKTRGQQVTLSCSPISGHRSVSWYQQTPGQGLQFLFEYFSETQRNKGNFPGRFSGRQFSNSRSEMNVSTLELGDSALYLCASSPNREQTQYFGPGTRLLVL.

The chain is built from TRBV2 and TRBJ1-1; 8 nucleotides line up with TRBD1. The V segment lost 4 bases and the J segment 11 bases; nucleotides outside the gene matches: 3. Looked up from germline, CDR1 is SNHLY and CDR2 is FYNNEI. This CDR3 region has 11 residues. The CDR3, as DNA: TGTGCCAGCAGTGTGGGGGACAGGGCTTTCTTT. Its protein is CASSVGDRAFF.

This chain connects TRBV7-9 to TRBJ1-4; D is possibly TRBD1 (5 bases). Germline V gene lookup returns CDR1 SEHNR and CDR2 FQNEAQ (reference sequence). V lost 7 bases to trimming and J lost 5 bases, with 11 bases between them. CDR3 length: 13 amino acids. The CDR3 loop is CASTVGGNEKLFF. CDR3 bases: TGTGCCAGCACCGTTGGGGGGAATGAAAAACTGTTTTTT.

V gene TRBV4-2 combines with J gene TRBJ1-1; D is unresolved. Per the germline V gene, CDR1 is LGHNA and CDR2 is YNFKEQ. V was trimmed by 5 bases and J by 0 bases, leaving 10 bases between them. CDR3 length: 14 residues. Here the CDR3 DNA reads TGTGCCAGCAGCAACTTGATCATGAACACTGAAGCTTTCTTT. It specifies CASSNLIMNTEAFF.

The chain combines TRBV7-9 with TRBJ2-7; 8 nucleotides match TRBD2. The CDR3 sequence is 15 residues long. In germline, CDR1 is SEHNR, CDR2 FQNEAQ (reference sequence). With V trimmed by 5 bases and J by 2 bases, 8 bases remained unmatched. The CDR3 DNA is TGTGCCAGCAGCCCCACTAGCGGAGCAACCTACGAGCAGTACTTC. As protein: CASSPTSGATYEQYF. Based on the CDR3 plus reference TRBV7-9 and TRBJ2-7, the full variable domain is DTGVSQNPRHKITKRGQNVTFRCDPISEHNRLYWYRQTLGQGPEFLTYFQNEAQLEKSRLLSDRFSAERPKGSFSTLEIQRTEQGDSAMYLCASSPTSGATYEQYFGPGTRLTVT.

The V gene is TRBV10-3, the J gene TRBJ2-3; 9 positions match TRBD1. In germline, CDR1 is ENHRY, CDR2 SYGVKD. Trimming took 3 bases from V and 4 from J; bases not matched to a gene: 11. This CDR3 spans 17 amino acids. CDR3 amino acids: CAISDQKGTGYPDTQYF. CDR3 DNA sequence: TGTGCCATCAGTGACCAAAAAGGGACAGGGTATCCAGATACGCAGTATTTT.

This clone was counted only a few times. This chain connects TRBV18 to TRBJ1-2; 8 nucleotides line up with TRBD1. V was clipped by 3 bases and J by 4 bases; unmatched bases: 7. This CDR3 spans 15 amino acids. Germline V gives CDR1 KGHSH, CDR2 LQKENI. The CDR3: CASSPPGQGGYGYTF. The CDR3 DNA is TGTGCCAGCTCACCCCCTGGACAGGGAGGCTATGGCTACACCTTC. The variable domain in full, completed from reference TRBV18 and TRBJ1-2, reads NAGVMQNPRHLVRRRGQEARLRCSPMKGHSHVYWYRQLPEEGLKFMVYLQKENIIDESGMPKERFSAEFPKEGPSILRIQQVVRGDSAAYFCASSPPGQGGYGYTFGSGTRLTVV.

V usage is TRBV28 and J usage is TRBJ2-1; D may be TRBD2 (6 bases). This CDR3 comprises 15 residues. Germline CDR1 MDHEN, CDR2 SYDVKM. Deletions cut 4 bases from V and 4 bases from J, with 14 bases between. The CDR3 nucleotides read TGTGCCAGCAGTTCCCCTAGCGCGGGTTACAATGAGCAGTTCTTC. Translated: CASSSPSAGYNEQFF.

This clone was observed a few times. This chain connects TRBV14 to TRBJ2-7, with D possibly being TRBD1 (5 bases). The germline V gene encodes CDR1 SGHDN and CDR2 FVKESK. The CDR3 runs 14 residues. With 3 bases removed from V and 3 bases from J, the gap between germline ends came to 12 bases. The CDR3: CASSHGGRVYEQYF. In DNA, the CDR3 is TGTGCCAGCAGCCATGGTGGCAGGGTCTACGAGCAGTACTTC. Variable domain in full (rest from reference TRBV14 and TRBJ2-7): EAGVTQFPSHSVIEKGQTVTLRCDPISGHDNLYWYRRVMGKEIKFLLHFVKESKQDESGMPNNRFLAERTGGTYSTLKVQPAELEDSGVYFCASSHGGRVYEQYFGPGTRLTVT.

CDR3 amino acids: CASRLPSMNTEAFF. Here the CDR3 DNA reads TGTGCCAGCAGGCTTCCCAGTATGAACACTGAAGCTTTCTTT. The V and J genes are TRBV28 and TRBJ1-1; D uncertain. V was trimmed by 6 bases and J by 0 bases, leaving 11 bases between them. The CDR3 extends over 14 amino acids. Germline CDR1 and CDR2: MDHEN and SYDVKM. The full variable domain, its missing parts supplied by reference TRBV28 and TRBJ1-1, is DVKVTQSSRYLVKRTGEKVFLECVQDMDHENMFWYRQDPGLGLRLIYFSYDVKMKEKGDIPEGYSVSREKKERFSLILESASTNQTSMYLCASRLPSMNTEAFFGQGTRLTVV.

The chain uses TRBV5-1 and TRBJ2-2, with 9 bases identical to TRBD1. The CDR3 sequence is 17 residues long. V lost 0 bases to trimming and J lost 6 bases; unmatched junction nucleotides: 9. Germline assignment: CDR1 SGHRS and CDR2 YFSETQ. CDR3 DNA sequence: TGCGCCAGCAGCTTGGGGGGGTCCGGGACAGGGCCCGGGGAGCTGTTTTTT. It codes for CASSLGGSGTGPGELFF.

The chain uses TRBV9 and TRBJ1-2; D gene ambiguous. This CDR3 is 12 amino acids long. The germline CDR1 and CDR2 sequences are SGDLS and YYNGEE. The germline V and J ends were trimmed by 3 bases and 4 bases, with 7 bases remaining between them. For the CDR3, the DNA is TGTGCCAGCAGCGCAACTGGCTATGGCTACACCTTC. Amino acids: CASSATGYGYTF. The whole variable domain, filled in from reference TRBV9 and TRBJ1-2, reads DSGVTQTPKHLITATGQRVTLRCSPRSGDLSVYWYQQSLDQGLQFLIQYYNGEERAKGNILERFSAQQFPDLHSELNLSSLELGDSALYFCASSATGYGYTFGSGTRLTVV.

The CDR3 loop reads CASSPSGGKVNTQYF. The CDR3 region has the DNA TGTGCCAGCAGCCCCTCAGGGGGGAAGGTAAATACGCAGTATTTT. This sequence joins TRBV11-2 and TRBJ2-3, with a tentative D call TRBD1 (7 bases). Germline loops: CDR1 SGHAT, CDR2 FQNNGV. This CDR3 region has 15 residues. V lost 5 bases and J 7 bases, leaving 19 bases between the germline ends.

The chain recombines TRBV19 with TRBJ2-7; maybe TRBD1 (6 bases). This CDR3 is 12 amino acids long. V dropped 7 bases and J dropped 9 bases, with 16 bases sitting between them. Germline V CDR1 and CDR2: LNHDA, SQIVND (reference sequence). Here the CDR3 reads CASKQGPRRQYF. The DNA of the CDR3 is TGTGCCAGTAAACAGGGCCCCCGACGGCAGTACTTC. Full variable domain (missing parts from reference TRBV19 and TRBJ2-7): DGGITQSPKYLFRKEGQNVTLSCEQNLNHDAMYWYRQDPGQGLRLIYYSQIVNDFQKGDIAEGYSVSREKKESFPLTVTSAQKNPTAFYLCASKQGPRRQYFGPGTRLTVT.

This chain links TRBV9 with TRBJ2-7, with D uncertain. Germline CDR1 reads SGDLS; CDR2 reads YYNGEE. The V end was cut by 3 bases, the J end by 3 bases, with 10 bases between. This CDR3 spans 13 amino acids. CDR3 coding DNA: TGTGCCAGCAGCGCCATATCCGGCTACGAGCAGTACTTC. Its protein product is CASSAISGYEQYF.

This chain links TRBV28 with TRBJ1-1; no clear D. Germline V gene lookup returns CDR1 MDHEN and CDR2 SYDVKM. Trimming stripped 2 bases from V and 2 bases from J, with 9 bases between. This CDR3 comprises 14 residues. The CDR3 loop reads CASSLETGNTEAFF. The CDR3 region has the DNA TGTGCCAGCAGTTTAGAGACGGGAAACACTGAAGCTTTCTTT. Filled out from reference TRBV28 and TRBJ1-1, the complete variable domain reads DVKVTQSSRYLVKRTGEKVFLECVQDMDHENMFWYRQDPGLGLRLIYFSYDVKMKEKGDIPEGYSVSREKKERFSLILESASTNQTSMYLCASSLETGNTEAFFGQGTRLTVV.

This sequence joins TRBV7-9 and TRBJ2-1, with unresolved D. V was shortened by 2 bases and J by 8 bases, with 19 bases between the two germline ends. Germline loops: CDR1 SEHNR, CDR2 FQNEAQ (reference sequence). CDR3 size: 16 residues. The CDR3 sequence is CASSLIPVIVIHEQFF. The CDR3 DNA follows: TGTGCCAGCAGCTTAATTCCCGTGATAGTTATCCATGAGCAGTTCTTC.

The chain uses TRBV5-8 and TRBJ1-5; D is unclear. This CDR3 comprises 12 residues. From germline, CDR1 is SGHTS and CDR2 YDEGEE. The V end was cut by 3 bases, the J end by 7 bases, with 8 bases between. The CDR3 spells CASSWEGQPQHF. The CDR3 nucleotides are TGTGCCAGCAGCTGGGAGGGACAGCCCCAGCATTTT.

With regard to this clone: Mismatch with germline at one junction end may stem from a read error. The CDR3 nucleotides read TGTGCTAGCAGCACCCAAACAGGGAGCCAGGGGACCCAGTACTTC. Translated, it gives CASSTQTGSQGTQYF. This chain joins TRBV7-7 and TRBJ2-5, with D possibly being TRBD1 (6 bases). The germline V gene has CDR1 SSHAT and CDR2 FNYEAQ (reference sequence). The CDR3 is made up of 15 amino acids.

About this clone itself: Other nucleotide sequences from this sample produce the same CDR3. This sequence joins TRBV6-5 and TRBJ1-4; perhaps TRBD1 as D (6 bases). The CDR3 spans 12 residues. V shed 5 bases and J shed 8 bases, with 9 bases lying between them. Germline V gives CDR1 MNHEY, CDR2 SVGAGI. CDR3: CASSTGSEKLFF. The CDR3 DNA reads as TGTGCCAGCAGTACAGGGTCCGAAAAACTGTTTTTT.